This T cell receptor (beta chain) was captured by sequencing in a study of metastatic and nonmetastatic thyroid tumors (dated by TCRdb to 2020 to 2021). About the study as a whole: For patients with malignant and with benign thyroid disease, the researchers compared repertoires between peripheral blood samples and tumor or nodule tissue samples.

None of the patients had been given any treatment before thyroid surgery. Patient clinical samples collected from 2012 to 2018 were retrospectively analysed using T-cell receptor beta sequencing. Turning to this clone: Its antigen has not been determined. Base qualities are not at hand, and no much larger clone is one base apart.

Library creation used PCR. TCRdb names Illumina HiSeq 4000 as the instrument used. High-throughput sequencing was used to profile the TCR beta-chain CDR3 region of each patient. The published analysis was carried out like this. CDR3 differences across clinicopathological groups were used to build a classifier for discriminating distant-metastatic papillary thyroid cancer patients. To measure repertoire diversity the researchers used the Shannon index, while the Morisita-Horn index served to gauge how similar the tumor and blood repertoires were. TCRdb reworked the public reads: Q25 trimming with fastp, MiXCR clone assembly, productive beta chains retained. These V and J calls are TCRdb output, not the study's own analysis. The sample contains 60,000 to 85,000 clones, roughly 18% of them found a single time. The leading ten clones occupy over 10% of the sample. The full study reports these points: In both blood and tumor samples, malignant tumors were reported to have significantly higher TCR beta diversity than benign nodules.

The CDR3 goes from the cysteine to the phenylalanine over 16 residues. Solely the CDR3 DNA is kept, with 48 bases framed from the first base. In the germline V gene (reference sequence), CDR1 corresponds to GTSNPN and CDR2 to SVGIG. V loses 2 bases at its end and J loses 4 bases; junction bases beyond the gene matches: 6. The sequence derives from a female donor with papillary thyroid cancer or a benign thyroid nodule (not recorded which). Some clones in this sample may be carry-over from other donors' samples. The chain joins TRBV30 to TRBJ1-6; 9 central nucleotides agree with TRBD1. Sequencing was carried out using blood. This receptor carries the CDR3 CAWSSTGGGYNSPLHF. DNA sequence: TGTGCCTGGAGTTCCACAGGGGGCGGGTATAATTCACCCCTCCACTTT.